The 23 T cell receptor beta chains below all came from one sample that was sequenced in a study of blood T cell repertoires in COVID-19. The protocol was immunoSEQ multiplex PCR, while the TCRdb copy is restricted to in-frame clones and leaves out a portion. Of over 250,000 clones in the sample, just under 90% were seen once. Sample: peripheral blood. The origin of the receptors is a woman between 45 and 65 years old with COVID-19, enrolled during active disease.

The CDR3 sequence is CASSLGRGGNTIYF. The CDR3 DNA is TGTGCCAGCAGCTTGGGCAGGGGGGGAAACACCATATATTTT. The V and J genes are TRBV11-2 and TRBJ1-3, with 7 positions matching TRBD1. The CDR3 has 14 amino acids. Germline V gives CDR1 SGHAT, CDR2 FQNNGV. V was pared by 3 bases and J by 4 bases, with 3 bases of the junction left unmatched.

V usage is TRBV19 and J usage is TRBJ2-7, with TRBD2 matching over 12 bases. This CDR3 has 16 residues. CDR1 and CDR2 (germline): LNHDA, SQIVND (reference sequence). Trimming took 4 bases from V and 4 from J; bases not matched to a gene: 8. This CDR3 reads CASSKKTTSGGYEQYF. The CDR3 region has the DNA TGTGCCAGTAGTAAGAAGACGACTAGCGGGGGATACGAGCAGTACTTC.

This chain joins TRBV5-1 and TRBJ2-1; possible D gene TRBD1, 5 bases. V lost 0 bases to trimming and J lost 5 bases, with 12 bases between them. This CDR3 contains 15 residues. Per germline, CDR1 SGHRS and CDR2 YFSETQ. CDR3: CASSLVSGYDNEQFF. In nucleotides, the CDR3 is TGCGCCAGCAGCTTGGTTTCAGGGTATGACAATGAGCAGTTCTTC.

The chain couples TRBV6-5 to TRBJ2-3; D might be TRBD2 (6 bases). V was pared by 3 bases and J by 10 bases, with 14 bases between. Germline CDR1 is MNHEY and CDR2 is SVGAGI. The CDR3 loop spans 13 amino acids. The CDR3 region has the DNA TGTGCCAGCAGTTATGGGCGGGGTCGAGCGCAGTATTTT. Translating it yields CASSYGRGRAQYF.

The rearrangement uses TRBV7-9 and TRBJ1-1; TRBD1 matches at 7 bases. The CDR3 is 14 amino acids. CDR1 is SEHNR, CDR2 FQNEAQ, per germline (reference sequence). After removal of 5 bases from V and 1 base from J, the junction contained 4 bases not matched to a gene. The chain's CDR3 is CASSTDRTNTEAFF. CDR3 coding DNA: TGTGCCAGCAGCACGGACAGGACGAACACTGAAGCTTTCTTT.

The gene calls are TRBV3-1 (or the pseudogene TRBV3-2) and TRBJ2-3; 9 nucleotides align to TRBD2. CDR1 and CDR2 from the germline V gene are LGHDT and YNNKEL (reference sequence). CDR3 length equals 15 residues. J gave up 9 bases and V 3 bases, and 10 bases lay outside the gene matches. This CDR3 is CASSHTRLAVFTQYF. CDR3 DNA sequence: TGTGCCAGCAGCCACACCCGACTAGCGGTCTTCACGCAGTATTTT.

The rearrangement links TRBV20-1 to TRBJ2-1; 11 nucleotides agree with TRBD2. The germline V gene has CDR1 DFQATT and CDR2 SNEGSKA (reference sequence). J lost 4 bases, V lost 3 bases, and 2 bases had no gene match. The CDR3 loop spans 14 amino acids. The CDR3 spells CSASSGRGYNEQFF. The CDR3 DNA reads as TGCAGTGCTAGTAGCGGGAGGGGATACAATGAGCAGTTCTTC.

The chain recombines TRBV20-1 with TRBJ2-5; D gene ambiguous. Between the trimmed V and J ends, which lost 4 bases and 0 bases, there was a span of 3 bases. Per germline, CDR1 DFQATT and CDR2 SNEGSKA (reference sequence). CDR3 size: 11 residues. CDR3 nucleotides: TGCAGTGCTACGTACCAAGAGACCCAGTACTTC. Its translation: CSATYQETQYF.

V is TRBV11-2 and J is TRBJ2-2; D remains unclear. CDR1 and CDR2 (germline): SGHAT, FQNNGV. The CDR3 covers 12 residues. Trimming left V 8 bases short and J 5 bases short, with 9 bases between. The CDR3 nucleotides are TGTGCCAGCGGGCGATGGACCGGGGAGCTGTTTTTT. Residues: CASGRWTGELFF. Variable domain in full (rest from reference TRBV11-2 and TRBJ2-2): EAGVAQSPRYKIIEKRQSVAFWCNPISGHATLYWYQQILGQGPKLLIQFQNNGVVDDSQLPKDRFSAERLKGVDSTLKIQPAKLEDSAVYLCASGRWTGELFFGEGSRLTVL.

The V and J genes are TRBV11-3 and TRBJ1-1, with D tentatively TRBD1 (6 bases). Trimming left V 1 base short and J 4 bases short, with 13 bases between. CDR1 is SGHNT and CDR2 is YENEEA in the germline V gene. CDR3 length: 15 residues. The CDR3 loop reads CASSLAGGAGTEAFF. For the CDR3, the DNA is TGTGCCAGCAGCTTAGCGGGGGGCGCGGGCACTGAAGCTTTCTTT.

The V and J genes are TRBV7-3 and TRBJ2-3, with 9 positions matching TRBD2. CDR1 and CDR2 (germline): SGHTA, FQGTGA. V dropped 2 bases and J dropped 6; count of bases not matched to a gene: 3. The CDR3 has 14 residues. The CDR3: CASSLAGGVDTQYF. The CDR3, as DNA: TGTGCCAGCAGCTTAGCGGGAGGGGTGGATACGCAGTATTTT.

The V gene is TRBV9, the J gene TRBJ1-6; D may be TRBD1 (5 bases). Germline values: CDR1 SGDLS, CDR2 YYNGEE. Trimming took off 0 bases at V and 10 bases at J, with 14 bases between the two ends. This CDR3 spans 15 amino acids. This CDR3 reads CASSVDGAIRSPLHF. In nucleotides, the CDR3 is TGTGCCAGCAGCGTAGATGGGGCTATTAGGTCACCCCTCCACTTT.

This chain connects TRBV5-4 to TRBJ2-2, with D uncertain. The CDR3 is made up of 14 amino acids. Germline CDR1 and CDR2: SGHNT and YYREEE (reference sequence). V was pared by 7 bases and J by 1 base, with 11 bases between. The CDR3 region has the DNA TGTGCCAGCTCACCGGGTCGGAACACCGGGGAGCTGTTTTTT. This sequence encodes CASSPGRNTGELFF.

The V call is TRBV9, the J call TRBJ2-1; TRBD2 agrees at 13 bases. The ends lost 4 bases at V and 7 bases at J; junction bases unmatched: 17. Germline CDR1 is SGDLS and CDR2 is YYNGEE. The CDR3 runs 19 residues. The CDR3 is CASSPTLRTSGSLGNEQFF. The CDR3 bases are TGTGCCAGCAGCCCAACTCTCCGGACTAGCGGGAGTCTGGGGAATGAGCAGTTCTTC.

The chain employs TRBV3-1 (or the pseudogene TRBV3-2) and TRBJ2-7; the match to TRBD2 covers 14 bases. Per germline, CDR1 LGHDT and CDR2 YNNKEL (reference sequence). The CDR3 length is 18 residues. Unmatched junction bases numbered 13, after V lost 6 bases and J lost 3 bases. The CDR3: CASSDGTSGSGFNYEQYF. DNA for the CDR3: TGTGCCAGCAGTGACGGGACTAGCGGGAGCGGCTTCAACTACGAGCAGTACTTC.

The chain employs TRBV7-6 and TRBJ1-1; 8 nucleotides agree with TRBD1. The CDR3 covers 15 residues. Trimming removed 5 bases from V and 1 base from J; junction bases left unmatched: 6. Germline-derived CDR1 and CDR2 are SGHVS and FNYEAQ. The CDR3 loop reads CASSPRTGRNTEAFF. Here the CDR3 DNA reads TGTGCCAGCAGCCCCCGGACAGGGAGGAACACTGAAGCTTTCTTT.

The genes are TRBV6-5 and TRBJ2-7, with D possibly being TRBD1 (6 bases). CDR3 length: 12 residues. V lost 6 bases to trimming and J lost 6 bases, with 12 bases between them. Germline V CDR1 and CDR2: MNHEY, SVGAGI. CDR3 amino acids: CASRNKGGEQYF. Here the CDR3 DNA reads TGTGCCAGCAGAAATAAAGGGGGCGAGCAGTACTTC.

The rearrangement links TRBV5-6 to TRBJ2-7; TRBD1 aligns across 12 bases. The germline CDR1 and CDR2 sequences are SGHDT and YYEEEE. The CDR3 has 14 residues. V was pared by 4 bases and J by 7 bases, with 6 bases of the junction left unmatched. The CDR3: CASSPRDRGREQYF. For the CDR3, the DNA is TGTGCCAGCAGCCCCCGGGACAGGGGGCGGGAGCAGTACTTC.

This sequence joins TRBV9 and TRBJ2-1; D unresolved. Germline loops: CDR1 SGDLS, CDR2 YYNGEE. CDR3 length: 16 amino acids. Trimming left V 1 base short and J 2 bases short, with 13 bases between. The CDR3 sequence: CASSVLSELTYNEQFF. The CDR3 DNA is TGTGCCAGCAGCGTATTATCGGAGCTTACCTACAATGAGCAGTTCTTC.

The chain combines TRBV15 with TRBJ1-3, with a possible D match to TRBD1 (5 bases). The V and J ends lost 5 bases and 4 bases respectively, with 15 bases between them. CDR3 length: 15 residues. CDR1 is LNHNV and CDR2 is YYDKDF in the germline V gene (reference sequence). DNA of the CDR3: TGTGCCACCAGCCAATGGGGGGGAGCCGGAAACACCATATATTTT. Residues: CATSQWGGAGNTIYF.

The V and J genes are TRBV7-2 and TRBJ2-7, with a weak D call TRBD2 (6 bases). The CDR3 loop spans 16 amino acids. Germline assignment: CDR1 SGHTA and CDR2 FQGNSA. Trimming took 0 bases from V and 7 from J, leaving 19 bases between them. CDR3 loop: CASSLASLGDFFEQYF. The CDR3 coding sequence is TGTGCCAGCAGCTTAGCGTCTCTTGGGGACTTCTTTGAGCAGTACTTC.

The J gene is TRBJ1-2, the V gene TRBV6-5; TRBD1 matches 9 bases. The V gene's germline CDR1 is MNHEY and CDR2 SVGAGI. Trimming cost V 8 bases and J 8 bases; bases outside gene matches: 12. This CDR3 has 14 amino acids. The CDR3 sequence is CASHPLQGAPGYTF. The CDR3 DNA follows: TGTGCCAGCCACCCCTTACAGGGGGCGCCCGGCTACACCTTC.

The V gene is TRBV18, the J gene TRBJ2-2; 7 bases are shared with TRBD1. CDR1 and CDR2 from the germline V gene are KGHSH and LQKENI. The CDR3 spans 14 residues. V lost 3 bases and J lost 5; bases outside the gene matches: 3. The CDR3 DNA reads TGTGCCAGCTCACCTCCGGGACAGACCGGGGAGCTGTTTTTT. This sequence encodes CASSPPGQTGELFF.